These T cell receptor beta chains were read from a single sample in a study of technical replicates of blood from several donors. Libraries were prepared by immunoSEQ multiplex PCR; TCRdb keeps only in-frame clonotypes and omits some of them. The sample lists fewer than 95,000 clones; 94% were seen once. Sequences were obtained from T cells isolated from PBMCs. Every receptor here comes from a human donor in good health. Both conserved end residues are part of each CDR3. A D gene is named only where the DNA matches it firmly.

j_call d_call v_call cdr3_nt cdr3_aa
TRBJ2-3 - TRBV6-6 TGTGCCAGCAGTGACAGAAGCACAGATACGCAGTATTTT CASSDRSTDTQYF
TRBJ2-5 TRBD2 TRBV25-1 TGTGCCAGCAGGACTAGCGGATCTCCGGAGGGCCAGTACTTC CASRTSGSPEGQYF
TRBJ1-1 - TRBV11-2 TGTGCCAGCAGCTTAGGTCCAGGGCTGGAAGCTTTCTTT CASSLGPGLEAFF
TRBJ1-3 - TRBV9 TGTGCCAGCAGCAGACAACAGGGTAGGCCCGGAAACACCATATATTTT CASSRQQGRPGNTIYF
TRBJ2-3 - TRBV4-1 TGCGCCAGCAGCCAAGCCTCTTCTAGCGCCCTAACGCAGTATTTT CASSQASSSALTQYF
TRBJ2-1 TRBD2 TRBV5-4 TGTGCCAGCACCGCGACTAGCGGGGGGCATTACAATGAGCAGTTCTTC CASTATSGGHYNEQFF
TRBJ1-5 - TRBV7-2 TGTGCCAGCAGCTTGGACGCGGGGCAGCCCCAGCATTTT CASSLDAGQPQHF
TRBJ2-7 - TRBV7-9 TGTGCCAGCAGCTCACAGGGTTACGAGCAGTACTTC CASSSQGYEQYF
TRBJ1-5 - TRBV5-1 TGCGCCAGCTCTCTTCGCAGCGGAGATCAGCCCCAGCATTTT CASSLRSGDQPQHF
TRBJ1-4 TRBD1 TRBV6-5 TGTGCCAGCAGTTACCAAGGGACAGGATATGAAAAACTGTTTTTT CASSYQGTGYEKLFF
TRBJ2-1 - TRBV6-4 TGTGCCAGCAGTGTGGTTGGGACATTCAATGAGCAGTTCTTC CASSVVGTFNEQFF
TRBJ2-2 TRBD1 TRBV5-1 TGCGCCAGCAGCACAGGGGGGTATACCGGGGAGCTGTTTTTT CASSTGGYTGELFF
TRBJ1-1 - TRBV12-2 TGTGCAAGTCGCTTAGAGGGGGAGTCGAGAGGGGAAGCTTTCTTT CASRLEGESRGEAFF
TRBJ2-7 - TRBV27 TGTGCCAGCAGTGACGGACAGAATGACTACGAGCAGTACTTC CASSDGQNDYEQYF
TRBJ2-7 - TRBV5-1 TGCGCCAGCAGCTTGGTGGCAGGTTCTGACTACGAGCAGTACTTC CASSLVAGSDYEQYF
TRBJ1-4 TRBD1 TRBV2 TGTGCCAGCATCGTGGGACAGGGCTCGAGTGAAAAACTGTTTTTT CASIVGQGSSEKLFF